Sequencing of this TCR beta chain was carried out in a study of T-cell reconstitution after alpha-beta-depleted transplantation in children. Broader study findings: A year post-transplant, T-cell counts and diversity derived mostly from newly produced T cells.

This clonotype was observed a handful of times. Its target is unknown. CDR3 length: 16 amino acids. Trimming took off 5 bases at V and 0 bases at J, with 14 bases between the two ends. Construction of the TCRbeta library involved unique molecular identifiers. TCRdb itself ran the PCR reads through MiXCR, one entry per CDR3 protein. The profile shows approximately 1,000,000 distinct CDR3 sequences, 25% to 30% of them singletons. The clonotype comes from a boy less than two years old who had a stem cell transplant for SCID, so the T cells may come from the graft donor. The sample in question was PBMCs, mostly from graft donor cells, obtained 360 days after TCRalphabeta/CD19-depleted stem cell transplant. The chain combines TRBV12-3 or TRBV12-4 with TRBJ2-4; D gene uncertain. The CDR3 nucleotides are TGTGCCAGCAGTGAGCTTAGGACGGTAGCCAAAAACATTCAGTACTTC. Translated, it gives CASSELRTVAKNIQYF.